The entry below gives a single T cell receptor beta chain sequence along with its context. Its cognate antigen is unknown. These data come from a study of cytomegalovirus exposure and HLA in healthy donors. At the level of the study: Researchers previously reported finding roughly 120 million unique TCR beta sequences from approximately 200 million T cells.

The CDR3 totals 15 residues. The V gene lost 1 base and the J gene lost 6 bases, with 10 bases spanning the gap. CDR1 is MGHRA and CDR2 is YSYEKL in the germline V gene. The PCR ran on 60 Vbeta and 13 Jbeta primers. Clones were sequenced by immunoSEQ multiplex PCR, and TCRdb holds only the in-frame ones, with some missing. Among 70,000 to 95,000 clones listed, roughly 75% were seen once. Whole-study findings and limits: DRB1 showed the most TCR associations and HLA-C the fewest in a later analysis, as rates varied by HLA locus.

This TCR was recovered from a male donor in good health and CMV-seronegative. Sequenced input: PBMCs. This rearrangement joins TRBV4-1 to TRBJ1-6; D not resolved. The CDR3, as DNA: TGCGCCAGCAGCCAAGCCTTTCAGATTAATTCACCCCTCCACTTT. Its translation: CASSQAFQINSPLHF.